The 13 T cell receptor beta chains below all came from one sample that was sequenced in a study of T cells after yellow fever vaccination. TCRdb recomputed calls from the 5' RACE reads with MiXCR, one row per CDR3 protein. Among some 340,000 distinct CDR3 sequences, over 3.5% were seen once, and the ten largest hold 20% to 25%. This specimen was PBMCs, taken 5 days after the yellow fever booster vaccination. The receptors shown here come from a man between 18 and 29 years old who received the YFV17D yellow fever vaccine.

This clonotype occurred many times. V is TRBV28 and J is TRBJ1-5; TRBD1 might be the D (6 bases). Trimming took 2 bases from V and 5 from J, leaving 10 bases between them. This CDR3 contains 14 residues. Germline loops: CDR1 MDHEN, CDR2 SYDVKM. Here the CDR3 reads CASSLGGRDQPQHF. The CDR3 DNA reads as TGTGCCAGCAGTTTAGGGGGCCGGGATCAGCCCCAGCATTTT.

This clonotype was counted a few times. This sequence joins TRBV6-2 or TRBV6-3 and TRBJ1-2; D is ambiguous. Germline lookup yields CDR1 MNHEY and CDR2 SVGEGT. The germline V and J ends were trimmed by 6 bases and 4 bases, with 12 bases remaining between them. The CDR3 spans 13 residues. Here the CDR3 DNA reads TGTGCCAGCAGGAACGGCGAAGGCTATGGCTACACCTTC. It is translated as CASRNGEGYGYTF.

In its sample, this clonotype was seen a few times. This sequence joins TRBV6-9 and TRBJ2-7; 7 nucleotides line up with TRBD1. CDR3 length equals 14 residues. Trimming at V came to 11 bases and at J to 3 bases, leaving 13 bases not matched to a gene. Germline-derived CDR1 and CDR2 are MNHGY and SVAAGI. CDR3 region: CAGTRGGKIYEQYV. CDR3 in DNA: TGTGCCGGGACCCGAGGGGGCAAGATCTACGAGCAGTACGTC.

This clonotype was picked up a small number of times. V usage is TRBV5-1 and J usage is TRBJ1-4, with D hard to call. Germline lookup yields CDR1 SGHRS and CDR2 YFSETQ. Trimming pared 0 bases from V and 10 bases from J, leaving 13 bases between. The CDR3 spans 14 residues. Here the CDR3 reads CASSLGNSEGKLFF. Written as DNA, the CDR3 is TGCGCCAGCAGCTTGGGGAACTCGGAAGGAAAACTGTTTTTT.

This clonotype has a count of ten or more. V gene TRBV7-2 combines with J gene TRBJ2-1; TRBD1 matches 8 bases. The CDR3 totals 16 residues. From germline, CDR1 is SGHTA and CDR2 FQGNSA. Trimming removed 5 bases from V and 8 bases from J; junction bases left unmatched: 14. The CDR3 loop is CASSPRTGSGVDEQFF. CDR3 DNA sequence: TGTGCCAGCAGCCCCAGGACAGGGAGTGGGGTGGATGAGCAGTTCTTC.

This clonotype was seen more than once but under ten times. The genes are TRBV7-8 and TRBJ2-5; D possibly corresponds to TRBD2 (6 bases). The V end was cut by 4 bases, the J end by 6 bases, with 18 bases between. Germline values: CDR1 SGHVS, CDR2 FQNEAQ. This CDR3 has 15 amino acids. CDR3 protein: CASSYPPEGLKTQYF. Here the CDR3 DNA reads TGTGCCAGCAGCTACCCACCGGAGGGCTTGAAGACCCAGTACTTC.

This clonotype showed up just a few times. The rearrangement joins TRBV5-1 to TRBJ2-3, with TRBD2 matching over 9 bases. After removal of 4 bases from V and 4 bases from J, the junction contained 4 bases not matched to a gene. CDR1 and CDR2 from the germline V gene are SGHRS and YFSETQ. The CDR3 runs to 14 residues. The CDR3: CASSPSGVSDTQYF. DNA of the CDR3: TGCGCCAGCAGCCCTAGCGGGGTGTCAGATACGCAGTATTTT.

This clonotype was counted only a few times. This chain links TRBV24-1 with TRBJ1-1, with D uncertain. Germline CDR1 and CDR2: KGHDR and SFDVKD. CDR3 length: 14 amino acids. V was shortened by 5 bases and J by 0 bases, with 9 bases between the two germline ends. CDR3 sequence (DNA): TGTGCCACCAGTGCAGGTGGAATGAACACTGAAGCTTTCTTT. Protein sequence: CATSAGGMNTEAFF.

This clonotype has at least ten counts. The chain couples TRBV12-3 or TRBV12-4 to TRBJ2-7; D may be TRBD1 (5 bases). The CDR3 has 12 amino acids. Trimming took off 0 bases at V and 6 bases at J, with 6 bases between the two ends. CDR3 loop: CASSLARVEQYF. CDR3 coding DNA: TGTGCCAGCAGTTTAGCCAGGGTCGAGCAGTACTTC.

In its sample, this clonotype was seen a few times. The rearrangement links TRBV13 to TRBJ2-5, with a possible D match to TRBD2 (6 bases). Germline CDR1 PRHDT, CDR2 FYEKMQ (reference sequence). Trimming pared 0 bases from V and 0 bases from J, leaving 14 bases between. This CDR3 comprises 17 residues. CDR3 in DNA: TGTGCCAGCAGCTTAGGCCTCTGGGGGAGGAACCAAGAGACCCAGTACTTC. This translates into CASSLGLWGRNQETQYF.

This clonotype was counted at least ten times. The DNA for the CDR3 is TGCGCCAGCAGCCAGGGGGCGGGCGGGGAGCTGTTTTTT. Translation gives CASSQGAGGELFF. This chain joins TRBV4-3 and TRBJ2-2; tentative D call: TRBD1 (6 bases). The CDR3 covers 13 residues. The ends were cut back, 3 bases at V and 7 bases at J, with 9 bases in the middle. The germline V gene encodes CDR1 LGHNA and CDR2 YSLEER.

This clonotype has ten or more counts. This rearrangement joins TRBV5-4 to TRBJ2-1; D ambiguous. The CDR3 sequence is 13 residues long. V dropped 4 bases and J dropped 5 bases, with 10 bases sitting between them. Germline V gives CDR1 SGHNT, CDR2 YYREEE (reference sequence). This CDR3 reads CASSTTKDNEQFF. The CDR3 bases are TGTGCCAGCAGCACCACGAAGGACAATGAGCAGTTCTTC. The variable domain in full, completed from reference TRBV5-4 and TRBJ2-1, reads ETGVTQSPTHLIKTRGQQVTLRCSSQSGHNTVSWYQQALGQGPQFIFQYYREEENGRGNFPPRFSGLQFPNYSSELNVNALELDDSALYLCASSTTKDNEQFFGPGTRLTVL.

The chain uses TRBV6-6 and TRBJ2-7; D gene ambiguous. V lost 0 bases, J lost 4 bases, and 7 bases lay in between. Germline V gene sequence: CDR1 MNHNY, CDR2 SVGAGI (reference sequence). This CDR3 comprises 13 residues. CDR3 protein: CASSYSIGYEQYV. The DNA for the CDR3 is TGTGCCAGCAGTTACTCGATCGGATACGAGCAGTACGTC.